This TCR beta chain was identified in a study of T-cell memory formation after mild COVID-19. Each CDR3 protein gets one entry after TCRdb re-called the 5' RACE reads with MiXCR. This sample has roughly 370,000 distinct CDR3 sequences, with 15% to 20% found just once. The V gene lost 4 bases and the J gene lost 10 bases, with 17 bases spanning the gap. Germline V gene lookup returns CDR1 LGHNA and CDR2 YSLEER. The CDR3 totals 14 residues. The sequenced material came from PBMCs or a T cell subset sorted from them (not recorded which). The chain has TRBV4-3 and TRBJ2-1, with a tentative D call TRBD2 (5 bases). This clonotype was sampled from a man between 18 and 29 years old who had mild COVID-19 (a few samples of this study predate the infection). Cell type and time point are not known. The CDR3 DNA follows: TGCGCCAGCAGCCCCGGAGGAGCACTACCGGAGCAGTTCTTC. Amino acid sequence: CASSPGGALPEQFF.